These 32 T cell receptor beta chains originate from one sample sequenced in a study of OX40 agonist ivuxolimab in advanced cancers. The data were produced by immunoSEQ multiplex PCR, yet TCRdb's version contains in-frame clones alone and is incomplete. The table shows tens of thousands of clones, with roughly 82% occurring only once. Material: CD4+ or CD8+ T cells sorted from blood, obtained in a trial of the OX40 agonist ivuxolimab. Receptor source: an adult with an advanced solid tumor such as melanoma, head and neck, liver or kidney cancer.

With respect to this clone: An end of the junction does not agree with germline; a read error may underlie this. The chain has TRBV2 and TRBJ1-5; 7 nucleotides align to TRBD1. Germline loops: CDR1 SNHLY, CDR2 FYNNEI. The CDR3 has 14 amino acids. Here the CDR3 DNA reads TGTGCCAGCGCCCACAGGGGCCGTGATCAACCCCAGCATTTT. Its translation: CASAHRGRDQPQHF.

The chain has TRBV5-1 and TRBJ1-1, with unresolved D. With 1 base removed from V and 0 bases from J, the gap between germline ends came to 10 bases. Germline V gene lookup returns CDR1 SGHRS and CDR2 YFSETQ. This CDR3 contains 15 residues. CDR3: CASSLSRGLNTEAFF. CDR3 bases: TGCGCCAGCAGCTTGAGCCGGGGATTGAACACTGAAGCTTTCTTT. Full variable domain (rest looked up from reference TRBV5-1 and TRBJ1-1): KAGVTQTPRYLIKTRGQQVTLSCSPISGHRSVSWYQQTPGQGLQFLFEYFSETQRNKGNFPGRFSGRQFSNSRSEMNVSTLELGDSALYLCASSLSRGLNTEAFFGQGTRLTVV.

This chain uses TRBV9 with TRBJ1-2; no definite D call. V lost 3 bases, J lost 7 bases, and 13 bases lay in between. Germline values: CDR1 SGDLS, CDR2 YYNGEE. The CDR3 loop spans 13 amino acids. This CDR3 reads CASSGSGRGGYTF. The CDR3 DNA follows: TGTGCCAGCAGCGGAAGTGGACGAGGTGGCTACACCTTC.

The V call is TRBV2, the J call TRBJ2-1; the D is unclear. V shed 7 bases and J shed 4 bases, with 5 bases lying between them. The CDR3 spans 11 residues. Germline CDR1 reads SNHLY; CDR2 reads FYNNEI. The CDR3 coding sequence is TGTGCCAGCACGGCGTACAATGAGCAGTTCTTC. Translated: CASTAYNEQFF.

The gene calls are TRBV30 and TRBJ1-4; no firm D call. The germline gives CDR1 GTSNPN, CDR2 SVGIG (reference sequence). V lost 2 bases and J 10 bases, leaving 11 bases between the germline ends. The CDR3 length is 12 residues. CDR3 sequence reads: CAWSSSTGKLFF. CDR3 DNA: TGTGCCTGGAGTTCCTCAACGGGAAAACTGTTTTTT.

This clone was found once. The chain uses TRBV6-1 and TRBJ1-6; the D is unclear. Germline V gene lookup returns CDR1 MNHNS and CDR2 SASEGT. V was cut by 2 bases and J by 8 bases, with 16 bases left in between. The CDR3 runs to 16 residues. The CDR3 DNA sequence: TGTGCCAGCAGTGAACCCTACCGGGCCCTGGATTCACCCCTCCACTTT. Protein sequence: CASSEPYRALDSPLHF.

This clone was found once. The chain uses TRBV5-4 and TRBJ1-1; unclear D gene. The germline V gene has CDR1 SGHNT and CDR2 YYREEE (reference sequence). This CDR3 comprises 14 residues. The germline V and J ends were trimmed by 2 bases and 7 bases, with 15 bases remaining between them. The CDR3 DNA reads TGTGCCAGCAGCTTACGGGCCGCCTCGGGTGAAGCTTTCTTT. As protein: CASSLRAASGEAFF.

The chain links TRBV7-9 to TRBJ2-7; D assignment may be TRBD1 or TRBD2 (6 bases each). CDR3 length equals 15 residues. V lost 1 base, J lost 5 bases, and 15 bases lay in between. From germline, CDR1 is SEHNR and CDR2 FQNEAQ (reference sequence). CDR3 nucleotide sequence: TGTGCCAGCAGCTTAGGGTCGGGGGCAAAAGACGAGCAGTACTTC. This translates into CASSLGSGAKDEQYF.

The J gene is TRBJ2-2, the V gene TRBV11-3; D unresolved. The V gene lost 5 bases and the J gene lost 3 bases, with 4 bases spanning the gap. In germline, CDR1 is SGHNT, CDR2 YENEEA. The CDR3 totals 12 residues. Written as DNA, the CDR3 is TGTGCCAGCAGCCCTCACACCGGGGAGCTGTTTTTT. This translates into CASSPHTGELFF.

The CDR3 DNA follows: TGTGCCAGCAGCTTAGCCGGGACAGGGGATGAAAAACTGTTTTTT. As protein: CASSLAGTGDEKLFF. The rearrangement joins TRBV11-2 to TRBJ1-4; TRBD1 matches 10 bases. The V gene end was trimmed by 1 base and the J gene end by 6 bases; junction bases not matched to a gene: 2. The CDR3 is 15 residues long. CDR1 is SGHAT, CDR2 FQNNGV, per germline.

The chain combines TRBV6-5 with TRBJ2-1, with D maybe TRBD2 (5 bases). Germline-derived CDR1 and CDR2 are MNHEY and SVGAGI. With 4 bases removed from V and 8 bases from J, the gap between germline ends came to 18 bases. The CDR3 extends over 15 amino acids. The CDR3 protein is CASSSLGGGRDEQFF. The CDR3 DNA is TGTGCCAGCAGTTCCCTGGGTGGCGGGCGGGATGAGCAGTTCTTC.

This rearrangement joins TRBV16 to TRBJ1-5; D remains unclear. The V gene lost 0 bases and the J gene lost 4 bases, with 7 bases spanning the gap. Germline values: CDR1 KGHSY, CDR2 FQNENV. The CDR3 spans 14 residues. The CDR3 here is CASSQSPGNQPQHF. The CDR3 DNA reads as TGTGCCAGCAGCCAATCTCCCGGGAATCAGCCCCAGCATTTT.

The gene calls are TRBV28 and TRBJ2-1; 8 nucleotides match TRBD2. CDR1 is MDHEN and CDR2 is SYDVKM in the germline V gene. The V and J ends lost 3 bases and 7 bases, in that order; junction bases with no gene match: 5. This CDR3 has 14 residues. The CDR3 DNA follows: TGTGCCAGCAGTTTGGCGGGACTAGGGAATGAGCAGTTCTTC. Its protein is CASSLAGLGNEQFF.

This clone was picked up a small number of times. The chain couples TRBV4-3 to TRBJ2-3; D possibly corresponds to TRBD1 (5 bases). CDR1 is LGHNA and CDR2 is YSLEER in the germline V gene. With 4 bases removed from V and 4 bases from J, the gap between germline ends came to 24 bases. The CDR3 sequence is 18 residues long. The CDR3 region is CASSPKVSGRTRADTQYF. CDR3 sequence (DNA): TGCGCCAGCAGCCCAAAAGTCAGTGGACGGACAAGGGCAGATACGCAGTATTTT.

This clone has only a few counts. The rearrangement links TRBV27 to TRBJ1-4; a possible D gene is TRBD1 (5 bases). Looked up from germline, CDR1 is MNHEY and CDR2 is SMNVEV (reference sequence). Trimming took off 3 bases at V and 8 bases at J, with 10 bases between the two ends. The CDR3 length is 13 residues. CDR3 DNA: TGTGCCAGCAGTTTCCGGGACCCGGAAAAACTGTTTTTT. Residues: CASSFRDPEKLFF. The full variable domain, its missing parts supplied by reference TRBV27 and TRBJ1-4, is EAQVTQNPRYLITVTGKKLTVTCSQNMNHEYMSWYRQDPGLGLRQIYYSMNVEVTDKGDVPEGYKVSRKEKRNFPLILESPSPNQTSLYFCASSFRDPEKLFFGSGTQLSVL.

The V call is TRBV7-2, the J call TRBJ1-2; D perhaps matches TRBD1 (6 bases). The CDR3 runs to 12 residues. Germline CDR1 SGHTA, CDR2 FQGNSA. Trimming shortened V by 5 bases and J by 8 bases, and 12 bases separated the two germline ends. The CDR3 spells CASSLSGAGYTF. CDR3 sequence (DNA): TGTGCCAGCAGCCTCTCAGGGGCGGGCTACACCTTC.

The J gene is TRBJ2-1, the V gene TRBV6-6, with TRBD2 identical over 14 bases. The CDR3 spans 16 residues. The germline gives CDR1 MNHNY, CDR2 SVGAGI (reference sequence). V gave up 6 bases and J gave up 7 bases; unmatched junction bases: 8. The CDR3 region is CASSPLTSGRGNEQFF. The CDR3 DNA sequence: TGTGCCAGCAGCCCTTTGACTAGCGGGAGGGGAAATGAGCAGTTCTTC.

The gene calls are TRBV18 and TRBJ2-3; 8 bases are a match to TRBD1. This CDR3 has 18 residues. Unmatched junction bases numbered 16, after V lost 6 bases and J lost 2 bases. Looked up from germline, CDR1 is KGHSH and CDR2 is LQKENI. Here the CDR3 DNA reads TGTGCCAGCTCCCGGACAGGGTTGTCTCAGGGCTACACAGATACGCAGTATTTT. Translating gives CASSRTGLSQGYTDTQYF.

The chain joins TRBV11-3 to TRBJ1-6; D is ambiguous. Trimming removed 1 base from V and 7 bases from J, with 5 bases in between. Germline V gene data show CDR1 as SGHNT and CDR2 as YENEEA. The CDR3 has 13 amino acids. The CDR3 nucleotides read TGTGCCAGCAGCTTAGGAAGAAATTCACCCCTCCACTTT. This translates into CASSLGRNSPLHF.

This sequence joins TRBV5-1 and TRBJ1-5; the D is unclear. V lost 0 bases, J lost 2 bases, and 6 bases lay in between. The CDR3 is made up of 14 amino acids. Germline V gene sequence: CDR1 SGHRS, CDR2 YFSETQ. The CDR3 DNA follows: TGCGCCAGCAGCTTGGGCGGCCGCAATCAGCCCCAGCATTTT. This translates into CASSLGGRNQPQHF.

This rearrangement joins TRBV5-1 to TRBJ2-5, with 11 bases that match TRBD2. Trimming took 3 bases from V and 1 from J; bases not matched to a gene: 2. The CDR3 has 15 residues. CDR1 is SGHRS, CDR2 YFSETQ, per germline. CDR3 in amino acids: CASSWGLAVQETQYF. The DNA for the CDR3 is TGCGCCAGCAGCTGGGGACTAGCGGTCCAAGAGACCCAGTACTTC. Full variable domain (missing parts from reference TRBV5-1 and TRBJ2-5): KAGVTQTPRYLIKTRGQQVTLSCSPISGHRSVSWYQQTPGQGLQFLFEYFSETQRNKGNFPGRFSGRQFSNSRSEMNVSTLELGDSALYLCASSWGLAVQETQYFGPGTRLLVL.

The CDR3 sequence is CASSPIREKNTEAFF. In DNA form, the CDR3 reads TGTGCCAGCTCACCGATTCGGGAGAAGAACACTGAAGCTTTCTTT. The rearrangement uses TRBV18 and TRBJ1-1; no clear D. The CDR3 covers 15 residues. Per the germline V gene, CDR1 is KGHSH and CDR2 is LQKENI. With 3 bases removed from V and 1 base from J, the gap between germline ends came to 12 bases.

This sequence joins TRBV2 and TRBJ2-1; 7 bases match TRBD2. Looked up from germline, CDR1 is SNHLY and CDR2 is FYNNEI. The CDR3 is 15 residues long. Unmatched junction bases numbered 5, after V lost 4 bases and J lost 2 bases. CDR3 protein: CASSGRGVAYNEQFF. In nucleotides, the CDR3 is TGTGCCAGCAGTGGTCGGGGGGTCGCCTACAATGAGCAGTTCTTC. Combining the CDR3 with reference TRBV2 and TRBJ2-1 gives the whole variable domain EPEVTQTPSHQVTQMGQEVILRCVPISNHLYFYWYRQILGQKVEFLVSFYNNEISEKSEIFDDQFSVERPDGSNFTLKIRSTKLEDSAMYFCASSGRGVAYNEQFFGPGTRLTVL.

This chain uses TRBV7-9 with TRBJ2-7; 9 bases align to TRBD1. J gave up 1 base and V 5 bases, and 6 bases lay outside the gene matches. The germline CDR1 and CDR2 sequences are SEHNR and FQNEAQ (reference sequence). This CDR3 is built from 15 residues. CDR3 protein: CASSPTGQGSYEQYF. CDR3 sequence (DNA): TGTGCCAGCAGCCCAACGGGACAGGGATCCTACGAGCAGTACTTC.

The chain uses TRBV9 and TRBJ2-5; 14 bases are shared with TRBD2. Germline values: CDR1 SGDLS, CDR2 YYNGEE. The V gene end was trimmed by 6 bases and the J gene end by 7 bases; junction bases not matched to a gene: 8. The length of the CDR3 is 15 residues. As DNA, the CDR3 is TGTGCCAGCAAGCCGACTAGCGGGGGGGCTGGGACCCAGTACTTC. Translation: CASKPTSGGAGTQYF.

The rearrangement joins TRBV18 to TRBJ1-5, with D possibly TRBD1 on 6 matching bases. Per germline, CDR1 KGHSH and CDR2 LQKENI. V dropped 3 bases and J dropped 0 bases, with 9 bases sitting between them. The CDR3 is 15 amino acids. The DNA of the CDR3 is TGTGCCAGCTCACCGGACAGTTATAGCAATCAGCCCCAGCATTTT. This sequence encodes CASSPDSYSNQPQHF.

The rearrangement joins TRBV6-5 to TRBJ1-6; 7 bases align to TRBD1. The V segment lost 6 bases and the J segment 10 bases; nucleotides outside the gene matches: 12. Germline V gives CDR1 MNHEY, CDR2 SVGAGI. The CDR3 has 15 residues. CDR3: CASSLRQGVKSPLHF. The CDR3 DNA follows: TGTGCCAGCAGCCTTCGGCAGGGGGTAAAGTCACCCCTCCACTTT.

The rearrangement links TRBV5-1 to TRBJ2-3; 16 bases agree with TRBD2. The CDR3 loop spans 19 amino acids. CDR1 SGHRS and CDR2 YFSETQ come from the germline V gene. Unmatched junction bases numbered 12, after V lost 3 bases and J lost 5 bases. The CDR3 here is CASSYGTSGRAVSVDTQYF. As DNA, the CDR3 is TGCGCCAGCAGCTACGGGACTAGCGGGAGGGCGGTCTCGGTAGATACGCAGTATTTT.

The chain combines TRBV5-1 with TRBJ2-3; possibly TRBD2 for D (6 bases). Between the trimmed V and J ends, which lost 5 bases and 0 bases, there was a span of 13 bases. This CDR3 comprises 15 residues. Germline V gene sequence: CDR1 SGHRS, CDR2 YFSETQ. DNA for the CDR3: TGCGCCAGCAGACTTAGAGCGGGTAGCACAGATACGCAGTATTTT. Protein product: CASRLRAGSTDTQYF.

The J gene is TRBJ2-1, the V gene TRBV9; no clear D gene. Germline V lookup: CDR1 SGDLS, CDR2 YYNGEE. The CDR3 totals 16 residues. The V end lost 1 base, the J end lost 4 bases, and 15 bases lay between the germline ends. DNA for the CDR3: TGTGCCAGCAGCGTATTCGGCCCCACTACGTACAATGAGCAGTTCTTC. Amino acid sequence: CASSVFGPTTYNEQFF.

The J gene is TRBJ1-1, the V gene TRBV19; tentatively, D is TRBD1 (6 bases). This CDR3 is built from 14 residues. Trimming removed 5 bases at V and 0 bases at J, with 10 bases between. Looked up from germline, CDR1 is LNHDA and CDR2 is SQIVND (reference sequence). Written as DNA, the CDR3 is TGTGCCAGTAGTCTGGACAGCCTGAACACTGAAGCTTTCTTT. Translated, it gives CASSLDSLNTEAFF.

The genes are TRBV6-1 and TRBJ1-2, with 9 bases matching TRBD1. V shed 5 bases and J 2 bases; nucleotides not matched to a gene: 3. The CDR3 extends over 14 amino acids. From germline, CDR1 is MNHNS and CDR2 SASEGT. This CDR3 is CASSRDRDNYGYTF. CDR3 nucleotide sequence: TGTGCCAGCAGTCGGGACAGGGACAACTATGGCTACACCTTC.